This T cell receptor (beta chain) was recorded in a study of T cells after yellow fever vaccination. Study in general: Preparation of the low-cell-number fractions used SMART-Seq v4 Ultra Low Input.

Trimming removed 2 bases from V and 2 bases from J, with 13 bases in between. The germline CDR1 and CDR2 sequences are SGHTA and FQGTGA. This CDR3 has 15 amino acids. Each CDR3 protein is one row after TCRdb ran MiXCR on the 5' RACE reads. There are about 300,000 distinct CDR3 sequences in the sample; 3.5% to 4.5% occur only once, and 24% lies in the top ten. Whole-study findings and limits: Post-booster reappearance was seen for most primary-vaccination clones (nearly 97% CD4, around 91% CD8).

Turning to this clonotype: Its antigen is as yet unknown.

This receptor was obtained from a man aged 18 to 30 who received the YFV17D yellow fever vaccine. This chain connects TRBV7-3 to TRBJ2-7, with a tentative D call TRBD1 (6 bases). The sequenced sample was PBMCs, obtained 5 days after the yellow fever booster vaccination. The CDR3 region has the DNA TGTGCCAGCAGCTTATCAGGGGCCCTTCCCTACGAGCAGTACTTC. It yields the protein CASSLSGALPYEQYF.